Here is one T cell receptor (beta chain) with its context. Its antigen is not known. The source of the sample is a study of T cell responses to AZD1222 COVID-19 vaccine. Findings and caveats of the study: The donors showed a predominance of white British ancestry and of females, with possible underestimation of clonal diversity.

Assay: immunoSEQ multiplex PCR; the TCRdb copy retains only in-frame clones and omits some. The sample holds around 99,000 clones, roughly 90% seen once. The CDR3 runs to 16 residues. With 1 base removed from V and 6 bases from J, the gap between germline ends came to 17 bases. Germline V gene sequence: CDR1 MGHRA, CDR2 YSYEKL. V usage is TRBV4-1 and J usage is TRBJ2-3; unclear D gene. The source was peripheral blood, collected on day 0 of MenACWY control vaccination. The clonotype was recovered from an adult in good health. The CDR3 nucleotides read TGCGCCAGCAGCCAAGTTGGGGATGCGCCCCGGGATACGCAGTATTTT. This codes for CASSQVGDAPRDTQYF.